This paragraph reports one TCR beta chain. Its antigen remains unknown. Germline V gene data show CDR1 as PRHDT and CDR2 as FYEKMQ (reference sequence). V shed 3 bases and J 10 bases; nucleotides not matched to a gene: 6. The CDR3 is made up of 14 amino acids. The data were taken from a study of OX40 agonist ivuxolimab in advanced cancers. Study-level background: Treatment of patients was with ivuxolimab, an agonistic anti-OX40 (CD134) antibody. Study results and limitations: The study observed clonal expansion of CD4+ and CD8+ blood T cells by week 6 at 0.1 to 3.0 mg/kg. The antigen specificity of the peripheral T cells (those that were expanded) was not determined.

No patient had autoimmune disease or received systemic immunosuppression. Only in-frame clones appear in the TCRdb table, and some are missing; sequencing was by immunoSEQ multiplex PCR. This table holds 20,000 or so clones, about three quarters found once. Source: CD4+ or CD8+ T cells sorted from blood, taken in a trial of the OX40 agonist ivuxolimab. The rearrangement links TRBV13 to TRBJ1-4; TRBD1 aligns across 9 bases. This receptor was identified in an adult with an advanced solid tumor such as melanoma, head and neck, liver or kidney cancer. CDR3 region: CASSLGTGFGKLFF. CDR3 coding DNA: TGTGCCAGCAGCTTGGGGACAGGGTTCGGAAAACTGTTTTTT.